Listed below are T cell receptor beta chains from one sample, sequenced in a study of T cells in Graves' hyperthyroidism and ophthalmopathy. TCRdb used MiXCR to reprocess the multiplex PCR reads, holding one entry per CDR3 protein. The profile shows nearly 750,000 distinct CDR3 sequences, just over 35% of them singletons. What was sequenced was blood. The source of these receptors is a woman between 35 and 50 years old with Graves' hyperthyroidism. Each CDR3 is given with its conserved first and last residue. Each record gives: J gene, D gene, clone size, V gene, CDR3 protein, CDR3 DNA. D genes are given only for firm matches. A clone size is listed for some rows: how often the clone was seen (once, few, many), or a class if it is expanded.

J: TRBJ1-1; D: TRBD1; size: NA; V: TRBV28; CDR3: CASSPRTGSAFF; DNA: TGTGCCAGCAGTCCGCGGACAGGGAGCGCTTTCTTT
J: TRBJ2-6; D: NA; size: NA; V: TRBV10-3; CDR3: CAISERGAAGANVLTF; DNA: TGTGCCATCAGTGAGAGGGGCGCCGCTGGGGCCAACGTCCTGACTTTC
J: TRBJ2-7; D: NA; size: NA; V: TRBV20-1; CDR3: CSARNRPFDGTYEQYF; DNA: TGCAGTGCTAGGAACCGACCTTTCGACGGCACCTACGAGCAGTACTTC
J: TRBJ2-2; D: TRBD1; size: few; V: TRBV20-1; CDR3: CSAAGTENTGELFF; DNA: TGCAGTGCGGCCGGGACAGAGAACACCGGGGAGCTGTTTTTT
J: TRBJ2-7; D: NA; size: NA; V: TRBV7-2; CDR3: CASSLIRFPSGSYEQYF; DNA: TGTGCCAGCAGCTTAATAAGGTTTCCCTCGGGCTCCTACGAGCAGTACTTC
J: TRBJ1-4; D: NA; size: many; V: TRBV2; CDR3: CASLKTTNEKLFF; DNA: TGTGCCAGCTTAAAAACAACTAATGAAAAACTGTTTTTT
J: TRBJ1-3; D: NA; size: NA; V: TRBV19; CDR3: CASSMVNSGNTIYF; DNA: TGTGCCAGTAGTATGGTCAACTCTGGAAACACCATATATTTT
J: TRBJ2-7; D: NA; size: many; V: TRBV20-1; CDR3: CSARDWDASYEQYF; DNA: TGCAGTGCTAGAGATTGGGACGCCTCCTACGAGCAGTACTTC
J: TRBJ1-1; D: TRBD1; size: NA; V: TRBV29-1; CDR3: CSVDSDRGGNTEAFF; DNA: TGCAGCGTTGACTCGGACAGGGGTGGAAACACTGAAGCTTTCTTT
J: TRBJ2-5; D: TRBD2; size: NA; V: TRBV6-6; CDR3: CATQSLWREGRETQYF; DNA: TGTGCCACCCAATCCCTTTGGCGGGAGGGGCGAGAGACCCAGTACTTC
J: TRBJ1-2; D: NA; size: NA; V: TRBV6-1; CDR3: CASSKSGKEKDGYTF; DNA: TGTGCCAGCAGTAAATCCGGAAAAGAGAAGGATGGCTACACCTTC
J: TRBJ2-7; D: TRBD1; size: NA; V: TRBV10-3; CDR3: CAISPGQGPSSEQYF; DNA: TGTGCCATCAGTCCGGGACAGGGTCCCTCATCCGAGCAGTACTTC
J: TRBJ1-1; D: NA; size: NA; V: TRBV20-1; CDR3: CSASFSSMNAEAFF; DNA: TGCAGTGCTAGTTTCAGCTCAATGAACGCTGAAGCTTTCTTT
J: TRBJ2-2; D: NA; size: NA; V: TRBV7-8; CDR3: CASSLDEGGPNTGELFF; DNA: TGTGCCAGCAGCTTAGATGAGGGCGGCCCAAACACCGGGGAGCTGTTTTTT
J: TRBJ2-7; D: NA; size: many; V: TRBV2; CDR3: CARSRGYEQYF; DNA: TGTGCCAGGTCCCGTGGTTACGAGCAGTACTTC
J: TRBJ2-2; D: NA; size: NA; V: TRBV19; CDR3: CASSIGRGSIGELFF; DNA: TGTGCCAGTAGTATTGGTCGGGGGTCCATCGGGGAGCTGTTTTTT
J: TRBJ2-7; D: TRBD1; size: few; V: TRBV20-1; CDR3: CSAATGYEQYF; DNA: TGCAGTGCCGCGACAGGGTACGAGCAGTACTTC
J: TRBJ1-1; D: NA; size: NA; V: TRBV6-5; CDR3: CASSYEVNTEAFF; DNA: TGTGCCAGCAGTTACGAGGTGAACACTGAAGCTTTCTTT
J: TRBJ2-7; D: NA; size: NA; V: TRBV2; CDR3: CASSHYGQYF; DNA: TGTGCCAGCAGCCACTACGGGCAGTACTTC
J: TRBJ2-2; D: TRBD1; size: NA; V: TRBV24-1; CDR3: CATSDWDRGTGELFF; DNA: TGTGCCACCAGTGATTGGGACAGGGGCACCGGGGAGCTGTTTTTT
J: TRBJ2-7; D: TRBD1; size: NA; V: TRBV24-1; CDR3: CATSETGLQAYEQYF; DNA: TGTGCCACCAGTGAGACAGGGCTACAGGCCTACGAGCAGTACTTC
J: TRBJ2-6; D: TRBD1; size: NA; V: TRBV29-1; CDR3: CSVETGTGSSGANVLTF; DNA: TGCAGCGTTGAGACCGGGACAGGGAGCTCTGGGGCCAACGTCCTGACTTTC
J: TRBJ1-2; D: NA; size: NA; V: TRBV29-1; CDR3: CSVASGQNYGYTF; DNA: TGCAGCGTTGCAAGTGGACAGAACTATGGCTACACCTTC
J: TRBJ1-3; D: TRBD1; size: NA; V: TRBV24-1; CDR3: CATSGGTDSGNTIYF; DNA: TGTGCCACCAGTGGAGGGACAGACTCTGGAAACACCATATATTTT
J: TRBJ1-2; D: TRBD1; size: many; V: TRBV7-2; CDR3: CASSLDSAGGIYGYTF; DNA: TGTGCCAGCAGCTTAGATTCGGCAGGGGGCATCTATGGCTACACCTTC
J: TRBJ2-7; D: NA; size: NA; V: TRBV5-1; CDR3: CASSLMDNYEQYF; DNA: TGCGCCAGCAGCTTGATGGACAATTACGAGCAGTACTTC
J: TRBJ1-4; D: NA; size: few; V: TRBV15; CDR3: CATRQGANEKLFF; DNA: TGTGCCACCAGACAGGGCGCGAATGAAAAACTGTTTTTT
J: TRBJ2-2; D: NA; size: NA; V: TRBV5-8; CDR3: CASSSRVTVNTGELFF; DNA: TGTGCCAGCAGCAGCAGGGTAACGGTGAACACCGGGGAGCTGTTTTTT
J: TRBJ2-6; D: NA; size: few; V: TRBV19; CDR3: CASSGGTSADVLTF; DNA: TGTGCCAGTAGTGGGGGGACGTCCGCTGACGTCCTGACTTTC
J: TRBJ1-2; D: NA; size: many; V: TRBV7-9; CDR3: CASSSGGEDYGYTF; DNA: TGTGCCAGCAGCTCGGGGGGGGAGGACTATGGCTACACCTTC
J: TRBJ1-1; D: NA; size: many; V: TRBV10-1; CDR3: CASSESNGNTEAFF; DNA: TGCGCCAGCAGTGAGTCGAATGGGAACACTGAAGCTTTCTTT
J: TRBJ2-1; D: TRBD1; size: NA; V: TRBV7-8; CDR3: CASRQGGQTLEFF; DNA: TGTGCCAGCAGACAGGGGGGACAGACGTTAGAGTTCTTC
J: TRBJ2-5; D: NA; size: many; V: TRBV7-7; CDR3: CASSYGTGLPQETQYF; DNA: TGTGCTAGCAGCTATGGAACAGGGCTTCCCCAAGAGACCCAGTACTTC
J: TRBJ2-2; D: NA; size: NA; V: TRBV6-2/TRBV6-3; CDR3: CASSSPSPPRELFF; DNA: TGTGCCAGCAGTTCACCGTCCCCGCCCAGGGAGCTGTTTTTT
J: TRBJ2-7; D: NA; size: many; V: TRBV10-3; CDR3: CAISEGQLSSYEQYF; DNA: TGTGCCATCAGTGAAGGACAGCTGAGCTCCTACGAGCAGTACTTC
J: TRBJ2-5; D: NA; size: many; V: TRBV12-3/TRBV12-4; CDR3: CASMKETQYF; DNA: TGTGCCAGCATGAAGGAGACCCAGTACTTC
J: TRBJ1-6; D: TRBD1; size: NA; V: TRBV7-2; CDR3: CASSPWDSTNSPLHF; DNA: TGTGCCAGCAGTCCCTGGGACAGCACAAATTCACCCCTCCACTTT